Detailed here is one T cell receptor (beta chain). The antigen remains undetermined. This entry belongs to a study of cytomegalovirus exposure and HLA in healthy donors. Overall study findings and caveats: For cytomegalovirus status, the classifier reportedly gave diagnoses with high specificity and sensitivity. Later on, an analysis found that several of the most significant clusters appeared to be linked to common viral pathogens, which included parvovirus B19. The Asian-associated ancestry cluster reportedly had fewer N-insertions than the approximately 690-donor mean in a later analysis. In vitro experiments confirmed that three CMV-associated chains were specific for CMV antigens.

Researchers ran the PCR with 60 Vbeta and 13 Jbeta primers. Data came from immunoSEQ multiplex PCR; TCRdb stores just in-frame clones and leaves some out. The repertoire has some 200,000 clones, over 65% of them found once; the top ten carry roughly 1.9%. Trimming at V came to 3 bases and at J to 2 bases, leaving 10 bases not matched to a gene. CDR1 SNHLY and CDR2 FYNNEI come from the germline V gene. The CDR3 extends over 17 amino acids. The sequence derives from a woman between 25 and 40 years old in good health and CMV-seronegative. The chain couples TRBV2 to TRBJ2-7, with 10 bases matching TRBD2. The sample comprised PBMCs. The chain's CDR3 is CASSDHELAGAPYEQYF. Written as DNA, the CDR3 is TGTGCCAGCAGTGACCATGAGCTAGCGGGGGCCCCCTACGAGCAGTACTTC.